These 7 T cell receptor beta chains came from one sample sequenced in a study of cytomegalovirus exposure and HLA in healthy donors. Primers included in the PCR were 60 Vbeta and 13 Jbeta primers. Repertoires were generated with immunoSEQ multiplex PCR, while TCRdb's copy carries only in-frame clones and drops some. The table records more than 95,000 clones, 78% of them present only once. Input material: PBMCs. These receptors were obtained from a woman aged 40 to 49 in good health and CMV-seronegative.

This rearrangement joins TRBV6-1 to TRBJ1-2, with 7 positions matching TRBD1. This CDR3 is built from 16 residues. The germline CDR1 and CDR2 sequences are MNHNS and SASEGT. V trimming: 2 bases; J trimming: 1 base; junction bases outside the gene matches: 7. In DNA, the CDR3 is TGTGCCAGCAGTGAACGGGGGACAGCCAGTAACTATGGCTACACCTTC. Encoded protein: CASSERGTASNYGYTF.

The CDR3, as DNA: TGTGCCAGCAGCCGGGACAACTCGAACACTGAAGCTTTCTTT. Its protein product is CASSRDNSNTEAFF. V usage is TRBV2 and J usage is TRBJ1-1; perhaps TRBD1 as D (6 bases). Trimming cost V 6 bases and J 1 base, with 12 bases left between them. The CDR3 is 14 residues long. The germline CDR1 and CDR2 sequences are SNHLY and FYNNEI.

The V and J genes are TRBV7-2 and TRBJ2-7; no reliable D call. Trimming removed 5 bases from V and 0 bases from J, with 14 bases in between. The CDR3 runs to 15 residues. Germline V gene data show CDR1 as SGHTA and CDR2 as FQGNSA. The CDR3 is CASSPTRLGSYEQYF. Here the CDR3 DNA reads TGTGCCAGCAGCCCCACGCGACTGGGCTCCTACGAGCAGTACTTC.

This clone is a singleton in its sample. The chain combines TRBV28 with TRBJ2-5, with 11 bases lining up with TRBD1. The germline V gene encodes CDR1 MDHEN and CDR2 SYDVKM. The CDR3 runs to 19 residues. V lost 4 bases to trimming and J lost 4 bases; unmatched junction nucleotides: 17. The CDR3 region has the DNA TGTGCCAGCAGTTCTCTATTTCACCGGGGACAGGGGGTTGGAGAGACCCAGTACTTC. Amino acid sequence: CASSSLFHRGQGVGETQYF.

Of note for this clone: The junction departs from the called germline gene at one end, perhaps through a read error. The gene calls are TRBV2 and TRBJ2-3; 7 bases line up with TRBD2. The CDR3 extends over 15 amino acids. CDR1 is SNHLY and CDR2 is FYNNEI in the germline V gene. The CDR3 region has the DNA TGTGCCAGCAGAAAAGCGGGAAGCAGCACAGATACGCAGGATTTT. It yields the protein CASRKAGSSTDTQDF.

This clone was observed a few times. The chain is built from TRBV5-1 and TRBJ2-5; TRBD2 is a possible D gene (7 bases). V lost 3 bases and J lost 5, with 14 bases in between. The CDR3 is 14 residues long. CDR1 and CDR2 (germline): SGHRS, YFSETQ. CDR3 nucleotides: TGCGCCAGCAGCTGGGGGGGCGGGACCGAGACCCAGTACTTC. Amino acid sequence: CASSWGGGTETQYF.

J is TRBJ2-1 and V is TRBV6-5; D is perhaps TRBD2 (6 bases). The V and J ends lost 2 bases and 9 bases respectively, with 14 bases between them. The CDR3 totals 14 residues. The germline V gene has CDR1 MNHEY and CDR2 SVGAGI. CDR3 sequence reads: CASSYGTSMVEQFF. The CDR3 bases are TGTGCCAGCAGTTACGGAACTAGCATGGTTGAGCAGTTCTTC.